This TCR beta chain was identified in a study of blood T cell repertoires in COVID-19. Study summary: Researchers got acute and convalescent COVID-19 samples from the United States, Italy and Spain.

Clones were read by immunoSEQ multiplex PCR, and TCRdb kept only the in-frame ones, dropping some. The data show approximately 300,000 clones, with roughly 90% seen just once and approximately 2.5% held by the top ten. For this clone: In the same sample, other DNA sequences code for this CDR3.

CDR1 and CDR2 from the germline V gene are SGHRS and YFSETQ. The V gene end was trimmed by 4 bases and the J gene end by 5 bases; junction bases not matched to a gene: 5. The CDR3 extends over 13 amino acids. The chain uses TRBV5-1 and TRBJ1-2; TRBD1 agrees at 7 bases. The sample consisted of PBMCs or T cells enriched from blood (not recorded which). The TCR comes from a man aged 55 to 69 who had recovered from COVID-19. The CDR3 DNA sequence: TGCGCCAGCAGCCTAGGACAGGAGTATGGCTACACCTTC. Protein: CASSLGQEYGYTF. Using reference TRBV5-1 and TRBJ1-2 for the parts outside the CDR3, the full variable domain is KAGVTQTPRYLIKTRGQQVTLSCSPISGHRSVSWYQQTPGQGLQFLFEYFSETQRNKGNFPGRFSGRQFSNSRSEMNVSTLELGDSALYLCASSLGQEYGYTFGSGTRLTVV.